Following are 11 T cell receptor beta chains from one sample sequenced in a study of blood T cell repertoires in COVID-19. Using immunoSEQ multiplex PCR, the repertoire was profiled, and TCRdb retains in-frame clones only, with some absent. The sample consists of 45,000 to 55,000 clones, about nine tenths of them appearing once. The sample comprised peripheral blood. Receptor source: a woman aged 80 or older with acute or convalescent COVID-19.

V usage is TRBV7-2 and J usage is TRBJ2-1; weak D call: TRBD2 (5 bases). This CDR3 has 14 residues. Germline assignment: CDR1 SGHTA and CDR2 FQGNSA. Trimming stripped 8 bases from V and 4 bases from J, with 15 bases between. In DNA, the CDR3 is TGTGCCAGCTCGCGGGCAGAGAGGTACAATGAGCAGTTCTTC. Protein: CASSRAERYNEQFF. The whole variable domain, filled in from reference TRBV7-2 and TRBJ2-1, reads GAGVSQSPSNKVTEKGKDVELRCDPISGHTALYWYRQSLGQGLEFLIYFQGNSAPDKSGLPSDRFSAERTGGSVSTLTIQRTQQEDSAVYLCASSRAERYNEQFFGPGTRLTVL.

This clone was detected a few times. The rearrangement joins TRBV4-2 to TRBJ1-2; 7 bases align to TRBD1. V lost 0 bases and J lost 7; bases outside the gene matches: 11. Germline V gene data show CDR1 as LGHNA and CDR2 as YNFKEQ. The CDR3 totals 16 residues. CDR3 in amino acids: CASSQDGGTAASGYTF. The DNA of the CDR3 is TGTGCCAGCAGCCAAGATGGGGGGACAGCGGCTAGTGGCTACACCTTC.

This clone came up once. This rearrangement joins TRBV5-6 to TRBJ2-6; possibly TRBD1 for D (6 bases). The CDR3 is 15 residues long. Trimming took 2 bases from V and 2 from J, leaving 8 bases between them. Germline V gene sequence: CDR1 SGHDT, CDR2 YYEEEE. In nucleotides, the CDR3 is TGTGCCAGCAGCTTACAGGGCACTGGGGCCAACGTCCTGACTTTC. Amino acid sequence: CASSLQGTGANVLTF.

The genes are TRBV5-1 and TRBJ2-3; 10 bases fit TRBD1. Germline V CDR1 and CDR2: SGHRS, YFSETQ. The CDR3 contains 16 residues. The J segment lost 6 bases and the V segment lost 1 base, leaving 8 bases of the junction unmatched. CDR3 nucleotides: TGCGCCAGCAGCTTGCCCCCCGGGACAGGGGTGGATACGCAGTATTTT. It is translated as CASSLPPGTGVDTQYF.

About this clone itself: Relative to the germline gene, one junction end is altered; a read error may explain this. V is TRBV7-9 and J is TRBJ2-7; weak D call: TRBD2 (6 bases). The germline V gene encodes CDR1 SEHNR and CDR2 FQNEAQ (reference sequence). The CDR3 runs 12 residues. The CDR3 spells CASSLAPGLGDF. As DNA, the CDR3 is TGTGCCAGCAGCTTAGCGCCGGGACTCGGGGACTTC.

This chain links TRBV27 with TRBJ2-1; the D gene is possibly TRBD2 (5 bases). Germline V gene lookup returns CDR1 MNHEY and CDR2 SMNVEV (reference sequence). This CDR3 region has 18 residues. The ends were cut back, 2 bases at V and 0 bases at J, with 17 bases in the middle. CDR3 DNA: TGTGCCAGCAGTTTAAATCCCAGGACGGGGAGCTCCTACAATGAGCAGTTCTTC. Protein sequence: CASSLNPRTGSSYNEQFF.

The CDR3 loop is CASSYSRDAGGTQYF. CDR3 in DNA: TGTGCCAGCAGTTACTCGCGGGACGCAGGGGGTACGCAGTATTTT. The chain uses TRBV6-5 and TRBJ2-3, with a tentative D call TRBD1 (7 bases). This CDR3 has 15 residues. Trimming took 0 bases from V and 8 from J, leaving 15 bases between them. In germline, CDR1 is MNHEY, CDR2 SVGAGI.

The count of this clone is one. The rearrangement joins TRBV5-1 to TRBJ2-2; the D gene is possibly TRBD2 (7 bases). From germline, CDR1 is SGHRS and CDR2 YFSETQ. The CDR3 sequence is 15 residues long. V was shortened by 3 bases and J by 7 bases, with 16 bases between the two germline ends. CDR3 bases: TGCGCCAGCAGCTGGGACGGCGGGGGCGACGGGGAGCTGTTTTTT. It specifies CASSWDGGGDGELFF.

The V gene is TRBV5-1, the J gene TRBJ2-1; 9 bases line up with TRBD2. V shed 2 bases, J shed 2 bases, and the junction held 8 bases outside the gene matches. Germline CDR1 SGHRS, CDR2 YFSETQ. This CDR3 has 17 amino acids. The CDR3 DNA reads TGCGCCAGCAGCTTAGTAGCGGGGGCCCTCGCCTACAATGAGCAGTTCTTC. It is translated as CASSLVAGALAYNEQFF.

As DNA, the CDR3 is TGTGCCAGCACCGAGATTAGGCCGGGCTCTGGGGCCAACGTCCTGACTTTC. Its protein product is CASTEIRPGSGANVLTF. V is TRBV28 and J is TRBJ2-6; D remains ambiguous. The V gene's germline CDR1 is MDHEN and CDR2 SYDVKM. The CDR3 loop spans 17 amino acids. V shed 7 bases and J shed 0 bases, with 16 bases lying between them. Looking up the rest from reference TRBV28 and TRBJ2-6 gives the full variable domain: DVKVTQSSRYLVKRTGEKVFLECVQDMDHENMFWYRQDPGLGLRLIYFSYDVKMKEKGDIPEGYSVSREKKERFSLILESASTNQTSMYLCASTEIRPGSGANVLTFGAGSRLTVL.

The CDR3 loop is CASSPDRGNYGYTF. CDR3 bases: TGCGCCAGCAGCCCGGACAGGGGCAACTATGGCTACACCTTC. V is TRBV5-1 and J is TRBJ1-2; TRBD1 matches at 9 bases. The germline V gene encodes CDR1 SGHRS and CDR2 YFSETQ. CDR3 length: 14 amino acids. V was pared by 4 bases and J by 2 bases, with 3 bases of the junction left unmatched.